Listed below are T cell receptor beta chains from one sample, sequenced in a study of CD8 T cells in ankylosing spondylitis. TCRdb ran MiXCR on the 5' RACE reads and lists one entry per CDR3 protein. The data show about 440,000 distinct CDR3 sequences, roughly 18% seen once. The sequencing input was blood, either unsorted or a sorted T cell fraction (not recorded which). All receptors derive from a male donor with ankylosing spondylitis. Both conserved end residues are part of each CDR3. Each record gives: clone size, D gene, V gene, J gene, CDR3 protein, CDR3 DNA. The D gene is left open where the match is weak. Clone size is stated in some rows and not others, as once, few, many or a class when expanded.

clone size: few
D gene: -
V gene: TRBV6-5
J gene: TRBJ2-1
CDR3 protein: CASSSVRRSYNEQFF
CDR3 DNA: TGTGCCAGCAGTTCGGTCCGCCGCTCCTACAATGAGCAGTTCTTC

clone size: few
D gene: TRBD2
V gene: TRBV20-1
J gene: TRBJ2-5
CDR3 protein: CSAGDSGTGTQYF
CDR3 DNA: TGCAGTGCAGGGGATAGCGGGACGGGGACCCAGTACTTC

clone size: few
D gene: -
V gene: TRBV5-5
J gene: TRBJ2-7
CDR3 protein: CASRPALGLFYEQYF
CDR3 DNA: TGTGCCAGCAGACCCGCCCTAGGACTATTCTACGAGCAGTACTTC

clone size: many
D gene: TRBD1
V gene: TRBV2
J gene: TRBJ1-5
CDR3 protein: CASSAVGGQLNQPQHF
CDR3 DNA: TGTGCCAGCAGTGCCGTTGGGGGACAGCTCAATCAGCCCCAGCATTTT

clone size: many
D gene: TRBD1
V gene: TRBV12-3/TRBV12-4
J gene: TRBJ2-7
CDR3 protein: CASSLTTGGDEQYF
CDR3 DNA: TGTGCCAGCAGTTTGACCACAGGGGGCGACGAGCAGTACTTC

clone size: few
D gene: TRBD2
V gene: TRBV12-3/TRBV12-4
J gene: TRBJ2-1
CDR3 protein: CASSLRTSGKYNEQFF
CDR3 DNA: TGTGCCAGCAGTCTACGGACTAGCGGCAAATACAATGAGCAGTTCTTC

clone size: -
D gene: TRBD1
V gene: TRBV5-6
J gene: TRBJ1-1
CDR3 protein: CASSLTGARSEAFF
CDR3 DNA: TGTGCCAGCAGCTTAACAGGGGCTAGATCTGAAGCTTTCTTT

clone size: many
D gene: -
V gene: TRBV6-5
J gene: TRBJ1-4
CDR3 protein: CASSYSGEKLFF
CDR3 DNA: TGTGCCAGCAGTTACTCAGGGGAAAAACTGTTTTTT

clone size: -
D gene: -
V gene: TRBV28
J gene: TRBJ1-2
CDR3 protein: CASRRPGGVYGYTF
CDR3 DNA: TGTGCCAGCAGACGGCCCGGGGGCGTCTATGGCTACACCTTC

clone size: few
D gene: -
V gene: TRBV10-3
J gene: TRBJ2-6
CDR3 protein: CAIGNSGANVLTF
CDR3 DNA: TGTGCCATCGGAAACTCTGGGGCCAACGTCCTGACTTTC

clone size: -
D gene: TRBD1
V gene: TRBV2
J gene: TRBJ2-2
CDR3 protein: CASSNRGTGELFF
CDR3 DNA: TGTGCCAGCAGCAACAGGGGAACCGGGGAGCTGTTTTTT

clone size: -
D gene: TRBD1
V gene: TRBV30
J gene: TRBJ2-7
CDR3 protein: CASTLGQPYEQYF
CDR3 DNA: TGTGCATCCACCTTGGGACAGCCCTACGAGCAGTACTTC

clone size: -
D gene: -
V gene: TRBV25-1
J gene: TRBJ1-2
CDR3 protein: CASSGWGQNYGYTF
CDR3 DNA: TGTGCCAGCAGCGGGTGGGGCCAGAACTATGGCTACACCTTC

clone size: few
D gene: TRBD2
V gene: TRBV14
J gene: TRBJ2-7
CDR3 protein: CASSPRSGSRSYEQYF
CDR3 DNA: TGTGCCAGCAGCCCTCGGAGCGGGAGTCGGTCCTACGAGCAGTACTTC

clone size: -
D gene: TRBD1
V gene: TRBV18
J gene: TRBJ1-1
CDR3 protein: CASSEGARTEAFF
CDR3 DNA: TGTGCCAGCTCAGAGGGGGCGCGCACTGAAGCTTTCTTT

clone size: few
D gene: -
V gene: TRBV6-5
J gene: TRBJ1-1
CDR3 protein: CASSYTGFGTEAFF
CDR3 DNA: TGTGCCAGCAGTTACACAGGGTTCGGCACTGAAGCTTTCTTT

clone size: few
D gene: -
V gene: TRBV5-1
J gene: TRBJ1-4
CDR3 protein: CASSLGQGSGIGEKLFF
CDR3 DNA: TGCGCCAGCAGCTTGGGGCAGGGGAGCGGTATAGGGGAAAAACTGTTTTTT

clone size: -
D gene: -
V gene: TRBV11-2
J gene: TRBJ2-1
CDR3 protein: CASSLVGRKGDEQFF
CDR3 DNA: TGTGCCAGCAGCTTAGTCGGGAGAAAAGGGGATGAGCAGTTCTTC

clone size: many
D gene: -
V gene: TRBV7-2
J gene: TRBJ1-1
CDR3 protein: CASSSSGYRVERTEAFF
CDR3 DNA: TGTGCCAGCAGCTCTTCCGGATACAGGGTTGAGCGGACTGAAGCTTTCTTT

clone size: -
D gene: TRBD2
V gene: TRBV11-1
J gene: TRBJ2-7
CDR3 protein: CASSTDLAGGDYEQYF
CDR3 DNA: TGTGCCAGCAGCACGGACCTAGCGGGAGGGGACTACGAGCAGTACTTC

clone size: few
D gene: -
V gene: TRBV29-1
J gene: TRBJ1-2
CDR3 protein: CSVPTDINYGYTF
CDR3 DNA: TGCAGCGTGCCTACGGACATTAACTATGGCTACACCTTC

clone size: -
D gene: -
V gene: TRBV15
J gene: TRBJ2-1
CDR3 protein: CATSRADGAFSSYNEQFF
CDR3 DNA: TGTGCCACCAGCAGAGCGGACGGGGCCTTCAGCTCCTACAATGAGCAGTTCTTC

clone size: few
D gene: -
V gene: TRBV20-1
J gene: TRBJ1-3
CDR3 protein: CSARPGAGNTIYF
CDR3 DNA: TGCAGTGCTAGGCCGGGGGCCGGAAACACCATATATTTT

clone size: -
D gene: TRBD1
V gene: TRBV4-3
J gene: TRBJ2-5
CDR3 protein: CASSLTGNQETQYF
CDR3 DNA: TGCGCCAGCAGCCTGACAGGGAACCAAGAGACCCAGTACTTC

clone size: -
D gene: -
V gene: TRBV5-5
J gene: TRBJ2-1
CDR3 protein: CASSLAPPEQFF
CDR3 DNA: TGTGCCAGCAGCTTGGCACCTCCCGAGCAGTTCTTC

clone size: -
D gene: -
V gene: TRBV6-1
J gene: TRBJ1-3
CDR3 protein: CASSAAGGNTIYF
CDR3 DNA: TGTGCCAGCTCCGCGGCGGGCGGAAACACCATATATTTT

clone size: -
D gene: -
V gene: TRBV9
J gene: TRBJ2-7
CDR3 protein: CASSGSTTYEQYF
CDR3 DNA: TGTGCCAGCAGCGGGAGCACTACCTACGAGCAGTACTTC

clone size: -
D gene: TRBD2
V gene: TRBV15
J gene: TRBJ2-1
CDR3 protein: CATSREGAGGTYNEQFF
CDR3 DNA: TGTGCCACCAGCAGAGAAGGAGCGGGAGGAACCTACAATGAGCAGTTCTTC

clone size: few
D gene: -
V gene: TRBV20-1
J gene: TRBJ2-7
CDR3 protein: CSAQTGQGGTIYEQYF
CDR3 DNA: TGCAGTGCCCAAACCGGACAGGGTGGGACTATCTACGAGCAGTACTTC